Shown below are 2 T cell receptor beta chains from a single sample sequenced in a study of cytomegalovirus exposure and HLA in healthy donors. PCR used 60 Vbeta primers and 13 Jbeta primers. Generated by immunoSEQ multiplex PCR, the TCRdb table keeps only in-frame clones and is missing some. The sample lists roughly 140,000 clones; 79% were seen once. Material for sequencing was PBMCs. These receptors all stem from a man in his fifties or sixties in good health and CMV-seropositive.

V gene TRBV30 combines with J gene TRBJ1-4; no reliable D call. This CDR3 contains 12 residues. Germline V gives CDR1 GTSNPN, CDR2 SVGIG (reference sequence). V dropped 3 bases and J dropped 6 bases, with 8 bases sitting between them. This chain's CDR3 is CAWSAGYEKLFF. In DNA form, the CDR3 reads TGTGCCTGGAGCGCCGGGTATGAAAAACTGTTTTTT.

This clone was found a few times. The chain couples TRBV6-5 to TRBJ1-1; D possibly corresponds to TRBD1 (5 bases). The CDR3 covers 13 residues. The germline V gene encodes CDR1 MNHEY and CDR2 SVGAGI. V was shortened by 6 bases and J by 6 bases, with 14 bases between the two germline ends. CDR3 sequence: CASSMTHRPEAFF. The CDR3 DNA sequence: TGTGCCAGCAGCATGACGCACAGGCCTGAAGCTTTCTTT.